This TCR beta chain was obtained from a study of T cells in Graves' hyperthyroidism and ophthalmopathy. TCR beta CDR3 sequences were amplified from RNA transcripts. Using the HTBI primer set, a first-round RT-PCR was run on the TCR CDR3. MiXCR was run by TCRdb on the multiplex PCR reads, yielding one entry per CDR3 protein. The sample contains around 720,000 distinct CDR3 sequences, around 40% of which appear only once. In this sample, this clonotype turned up a few times. Sequenced sample: blood. This receptor was identified in a woman aged 40-49 years with Graves' hyperthyroidism.

CDR3 amino acids: CASSQGAAHGIQETQYF. CDR3 nucleotides: TGCGCCAGCAGCCAAGGAGCCGCTCACGGGATTCAAGAGACCCAGTACTTC. The genes are TRBV4-1 and TRBJ2-5, with D tentatively TRBD2 (5 bases). Germline CDR1 MGHRA, CDR2 YSYEKL. Deletions cut 1 base from V and 2 bases from J, with 17 bases between. This CDR3 region has 17 residues.